These 5 T cell receptor beta chains originate from one sample sequenced in a study of cytomegalovirus exposure and HLA in healthy donors. PCR primers comprised 60 Vbeta and 13 Jbeta primers. Sequencing was performed with immunoSEQ multiplex PCR; in TCRdb, only in-frame clones are kept and a portion is missing. The sample comprises 110,000 to 150,000 clones, roughly 76% of which are singletons, and 3.5% to 5% rests with the top ten. Sequencing was carried out using PBMCs. These receptors all come from a man between 18 and 29 years old in good health and CMV-seronegative.

This chain joins TRBV6-5 and TRBJ2-7; 7 positions match TRBD2. The V gene's germline CDR1 is MNHEY and CDR2 SVGAGI. V was clipped by 2 bases and J by 2 bases; unmatched bases: 3. The CDR3 spans 14 residues. Here the CDR3 reads CASSYRGDAYEQYF. The CDR3 DNA sequence: TGTGCCAGCAGTTACCGGGGGGATGCCTACGAGCAGTACTTC.

Points on this clone: An end of the junction does not agree with germline; a read error may underlie this. The chain carries TRBV2 and TRBJ1-5; 7 bases line up with TRBD1. Germline V gene sequence: CDR1 SNHLY, CDR2 FYNNEI. This CDR3 comprises 14 residues. The CDR3 sequence is CASREDRVNQPQHF. The CDR3 DNA reads TGTGCCAGCAGGGAAGACAGGGTCAATCAGCCCCAGCATTTT.

V usage is TRBV13 and J usage is TRBJ2-7; 11 nucleotides match TRBD2. This CDR3 has 18 amino acids. Germline CDR1 PRHDT, CDR2 FYEKMQ (reference sequence). V lost 2 bases to trimming and J lost 2 bases; unmatched junction nucleotides: 11. CDR3: CASSLIGIAGGPAYEQYF. CDR3 DNA: TGTGCCAGCAGCTTAATTGGTATAGCGGGAGGGCCGGCCTACGAGCAGTACTTC. Filled out from reference TRBV13 and TRBJ2-7, the complete variable domain reads AAGVIQSPRHLIKEKRETATLKCYPIPRHDTVYWYQQGPGQDPQFLISFYEKMQSDKGSIPDRFSAQQFSDYHSELNMSSLELGDSALYFCASSLIGIAGGPAYEQYFGPGTRLTVT.

This chain joins TRBV5-6 and TRBJ2-7; TRBD2 matches 8 bases. The CDR3 has 15 residues. Germline V lookup: CDR1 SGHDT, CDR2 YYEEEE. V was clipped by 1 base and J by 0 bases; unmatched bases: 3. CDR3 protein: CASSLNLAGSYEQYF. The DNA of the CDR3 is TGTGCCAGCAGCTTGAATCTAGCGGGCTCCTACGAGCAGTACTTC.

V and J are TRBV28 and TRBJ1-4, with 8 bases aligning to TRBD1. Germline lookup yields CDR1 MDHEN and CDR2 SYDVKM. The trim removed 8 bases at V and 7 bases at J, leaving 3 bases unmatched. The CDR3 has 12 residues. CDR3 nucleotides: TGTGCCAGCGACAGGGGCCGTGAAAAACTGTTTTTT. Translating it yields CASDRGREKLFF.